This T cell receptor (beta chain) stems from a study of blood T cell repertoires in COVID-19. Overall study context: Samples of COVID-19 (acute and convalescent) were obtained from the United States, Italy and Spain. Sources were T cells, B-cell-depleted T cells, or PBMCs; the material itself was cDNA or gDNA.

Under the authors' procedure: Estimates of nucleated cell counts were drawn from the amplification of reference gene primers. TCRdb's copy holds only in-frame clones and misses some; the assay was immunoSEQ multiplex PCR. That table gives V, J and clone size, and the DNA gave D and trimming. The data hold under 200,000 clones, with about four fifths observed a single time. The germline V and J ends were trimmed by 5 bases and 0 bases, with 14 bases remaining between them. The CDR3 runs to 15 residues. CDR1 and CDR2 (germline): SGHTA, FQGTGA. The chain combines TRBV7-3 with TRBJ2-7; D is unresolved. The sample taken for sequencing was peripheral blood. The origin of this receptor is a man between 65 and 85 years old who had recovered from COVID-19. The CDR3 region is CASSPMAASSYEQYF. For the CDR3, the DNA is TGTGCCAGCAGCCCCATGGCGGCTAGCTCCTACGAGCAGTACTTC.